These 12 T cell receptor beta chains originate from one sample sequenced in a study of shared clonotypes between healthy human individuals. TCRdb's copy holds only in-frame clones and misses some; the assay was immunoSEQ multiplex PCR. The top ten clones hold 0.9% to 1.4% of a sample with roughly 2 million clones, around 96% of them seen once. Naive-designated CD8 cells lacked CD45RO, were positively enriched for CCR7, and omitted terminally differentiated effector memory CD45RA+ cells. Specimen: naive CD8+ T cells sorted from blood. All receptors come from a man between 18 and 29 years old in good health.

The chain couples TRBV5-4 to TRBJ1-1, with D hard to call. Germline V gives CDR1 SGHNT, CDR2 YYREEE (reference sequence). The CDR3 sequence is 10 residues long. The CDR3 here is CVAGNTEAFF. The CDR3 nucleotides are TGTGTCGCAGGGAACACTGAAGCTTTCTTT.

This clone is a singleton in its sample. V and J are TRBV9 and TRBJ2-3; 14 positions match TRBD2. The CDR3 is 18 residues long. Losses at the gene ends were 4 bases for V and 1 base for J; bases not matched to a gene: 8. CDR1 is SGDLS, CDR2 YYNGEE, per germline. This chain's CDR3 is CASSPRTSGGPGTDTQYF. The CDR3 nucleotides are TGTGCCAGCAGCCCCCGGACTAGCGGGGGGCCTGGCACAGATACGCAGTATTTT.

The chain has TRBV7-9 and TRBJ2-5; 8 nucleotides match TRBD1. There are 15 residues in the CDR3. V was clipped by 3 bases and J by 4 bases; unmatched bases: 7. From germline, CDR1 is SEHNR and CDR2 FQNEAQ (reference sequence). As DNA, the CDR3 is TGTGCCAGCAGCTTCCCGGACAGGGTGGGAGAGACCCAGTACTTC. This sequence encodes CASSFPDRVGETQYF.

V gene TRBV13 combines with J gene TRBJ1-3, with D uncertain. Germline V gives CDR1 PRHDT, CDR2 FYEKMQ (reference sequence). V gave up 3 bases and J gave up 0 bases, with 0 bases separating them. CDR3 size: 12 residues. The CDR3 reads CASSFSGNTIYF. CDR3 coding DNA: TGTGCCAGCAGCTTCTCTGGAAACACCATATATTTT.

The DNA of the CDR3 is TGTGCCAGCAGCCACAGAACTGACAGTAACTATGGCTACACCTTC. Amino acid sequence: CASSHRTDSNYGYTF. The chain has TRBV7-8 and TRBJ1-2, with D perhaps matching TRBD1 (5 bases). The CDR3 spans 15 residues. V lost 5 bases and J lost 1, with 14 bases in between. Germline V gene lookup returns CDR1 SGHVS and CDR2 FQNEAQ.

In regard to this clone: The junction departs from germline at one end; a sequencing error may be responsible. The rearrangement links TRBV9 to TRBJ2-7; 11 bases agree with TRBD2. In germline, CDR1 is SGDLS, CDR2 YYNGEE. This CDR3 has 14 amino acids. CDR3 in amino acids: CASSPLLAGGPIFF. CDR3 nucleotide sequence: TGTGCCAGCAGCCCCTTGTTAGCGGGAGGGCCCATTTTCTTC.

This clone appeared a single time. The sample contains more than one DNA sequence encoding this CDR3. The V call is TRBV27, the J call TRBJ1-4, with D uncertain. Trimming pared 1 base from V and 2 bases from J, leaving 5 bases between. Germline V gives CDR1 MNHEY, CDR2 SMNVEV (reference sequence). The CDR3 extends over 14 amino acids. The CDR3 DNA follows: TGTGCCAGCAGTTTATTAGGGACTAATGAAAAACTGTTTTTT. The encoded protein is CASSLLGTNEKLFF.

About this clone: This CDR3 is also generated by other DNA sequences in the sample. This chain uses TRBV30 with TRBJ2-3; D may be TRBD2 (5 bases). Looked up from germline, CDR1 is GTSNPN and CDR2 is SVGIG (reference sequence). The CDR3 extends over 12 amino acids. Trimming pared 1 base from V and 3 bases from J, leaving 5 bases between. The CDR3 is CAWSAGTDTQYF. DNA of the CDR3: TGTGCCTGGAGTGCGGGGACAGATACGCAGTATTTT.

A single count supports this clone. The chain employs TRBV27 and TRBJ1-1; weak D call: TRBD1 (6 bases). V was pared by 3 bases and J by 0 bases, with 14 bases between. CDR3 length: 16 residues. Germline loops: CDR1 MNHEY, CDR2 SMNVEV (reference sequence). CDR3 DNA sequence: TGTGCCAGCAGTTTCATCTTCGGGACAATGAACACTGAAGCTTTCTTT. It is translated as CASSFIFGTMNTEAFF.

CDR3: CASSWSLERGTEAFF. The DNA of the CDR3 is TGTGCCAGCAGTTGGTCCCTTGAGAGGGGCACTGAAGCTTTCTTT. The V call is TRBV6-5, the J call TRBJ1-1, with D tentatively TRBD1 (5 bases). This CDR3 is built from 15 residues. Germline V gene data show CDR1 as MNHEY and CDR2 as SVGAGI. Trimming took 4 bases from V and 4 from J, leaving 16 bases between them.

The V call is TRBV14, the J call TRBJ2-7; 8 bases fit TRBD1. The V and J ends lost 1 base and 4 bases, in that order; junction bases with no gene match: 3. The CDR3 length is 14 residues. Germline V CDR1 and CDR2: SGHDN, FVKESK. The CDR3 nucleotides are TGTGCCAGCAGCCAAGGGAGGACAGGGTACGAGCAGTACTTC. This translates into CASSQGRTGYEQYF.

In its sample, this clone was seen a few times. The J gene is TRBJ2-7, the V gene TRBV9; a weak D match, TRBD2 (6 bases). The CDR3 has 14 amino acids. CDR1 SGDLS and CDR2 YYNGEE come from the germline V gene. Trimming pared 4 bases from V and 3 bases from J, leaving 14 bases between. The CDR3 region is CASSITGTGYEQYF. CDR3 nucleotide sequence: TGTGCCAGCAGCATAACCGGGACTGGCTACGAGCAGTACTTC.